This TCR beta chain came from a study of shared clonotypes between healthy human individuals. Study observations and caveats: Larger estimated richness was generally recorded for naive subsets relative to memory subsets. Incompleteness in sorted-subset sequencing, despite large depth, was shown by rarefaction.

Study processing details: Filtering differed for immunoSEQ, which gave only junction sequences without quality scores. Using immunoSEQ multiplex PCR, the repertoire was profiled, and TCRdb retains in-frame clones only, with some absent. The DNA was the basis for D and trimming; V, J and clone size are from that table. This table has roughly 2.5 million clones, around 90% appearing once. In the case of this clone: Its antigen is not known.

Deletions cut 4 bases from V and 8 bases from J, with 14 bases between. This CDR3 spans 14 amino acids. Germline-derived CDR1 and CDR2 are MNHEY and SMNVEV (reference sequence). This sequence originates from a young man in good health. The chain recombines TRBV27 with TRBJ1-4, with D possibly being TRBD1 (5 bases). The sequencing sample was made of naive CD4+ T cells sorted from blood. Subset defined: CD45RA+ positively selected. The CDR3 region has the DNA TGTGCCAGCAGTTCCCCAGGGATAGGGGAAAAACTGTTTTTT. Amino acids: CASSSPGIGEKLFF. Filled out from reference TRBV27 and TRBJ1-4, the complete variable domain reads EAQVTQNPRYLITVTGKKLTVTCSQNMNHEYMSWYRQDPGLGLRQIYYSMNVEVTDKGDVPEGYKVSRKEKRNFPLILESPSPNQTSLYFCASSSPGIGEKLFFGSGTQLSVL.